This entry features one T cell receptor (beta chain) sequence. CDR1 and CDR2 (germline): SGHNT, YENEEA. The V gene lost 4 bases and the J gene lost 5 bases, with 17 bases spanning the gap. The CDR3 has 15 residues. The data stem from a study of blood T cell repertoires in COVID-19. Authors' data handling: Estimation of nucleated cell counts was performed using reference gene primer amplification. Sequencing used immunoSEQ multiplex PCR; TCRdb keeps in-frame clones, though not all of them. V and J calls and clone size come straight from that table; D and trimming were deduced from the DNA. The data contain about 200,000 clones, roughly 87% of them seen just once; the ten biggest clones take up 2% to 2.5%.

This chain connects TRBV11-3 to TRBJ1-1; D is perhaps TRBD1 (6 bases). The origin of this receptor is a woman in her 30s who had recovered from COVID-19. The source material was PBMCs or T cells enriched from blood (not recorded which). The CDR3 sequence: CASSYAGARMTEAFF. The CDR3 nucleotides are TGTGCCAGCAGCTACGCAGGGGCGCGCATGACTGAAGCTTTCTTT.